These 31 T cell receptor beta chains came from one sample sequenced in a study of persistence of HIV-infected CD4 T cells. The immunoSEQ assay was version 4, run in survey mode. Data came from immunoSEQ multiplex PCR; TCRdb stores just in-frame clones and leaves some out. In the table there are some 32,000 clones, approximately 80% of which are singletons. Cells were stimulated with overlapping HIV-1 Gag 15-mer peptides. CD40L/CD69 double-negative CD45RO-high memory CD4+ T cells were collected. No antigens are known for them. This sample comprised CD4+ T cells sorted from PBMCs after approximately 19-hour stimulation, obtained from a patient who received antiretroviral therapy. These receptors were taken from an adult woman with HIV who was CMV-seropositive.

This chain links TRBV13 with TRBJ1-3, with D uncertain. Trimming stripped 5 bases from V and 7 bases from J, with 6 bases between. The CDR3 contains 11 residues. Germline lookup yields CDR1 PRHDT and CDR2 FYEKMQ (reference sequence). The CDR3 DNA reads TGTGCCAGCAGCCTGGGGAACACCATATATTTT. Protein: CASSLGNTIYF.

This chain joins TRBV7-8 and TRBJ2-3; the match to TRBD2 covers 9 bases. Germline CDR1 SGHVS, CDR2 FQNEAQ. The CDR3 totals 16 residues. J was trimmed by 1 base and V by 5 bases; bases with no gene match: 7. The CDR3 region is CASSLGLASRTDTQYF. The CDR3 DNA reads as TGTGCCAGCAGCCTGGGACTAGCATCCCGCACAGATACGCAGTATTTT.

V is TRBV18 and J is TRBJ1-1, with a weak D call TRBD1 (6 bases). V was shortened by 3 bases and J by 3 bases, with 17 bases between the two germline ends. The CDR3 totals 16 residues. Per germline, CDR1 KGHSH and CDR2 LQKENI. Written as DNA, the CDR3 is TGTGCCAGCTCACCCCAAACGGGGGGGGGCCACACTGAAGCTTTCTTT. Translated, it gives CASSPQTGGGHTEAFF.

This chain links TRBV30 with TRBJ2-2, with D unclear. V was cut by 3 bases and J by 0 bases, with 5 bases left in between. Germline values: CDR1 GTSNPN, CDR2 SVGIG (reference sequence). This CDR3 spans 13 amino acids. CDR3: CAWRLANTGELFF. CDR3 bases: TGTGCCTGGAGGTTAGCGAACACCGGGGAGCTGTTTTTT.

The chain has TRBV7-9 and TRBJ2-5, with D possibly being TRBD2 (6 bases). The CDR3 sequence is 13 residues long. The germline V gene has CDR1 SEHNR and CDR2 FQNEAQ (reference sequence). Trimming left V 5 bases short and J 2 bases short, with 9 bases between. The CDR3 bases are TGTGCCAGCAGCCTTAGCGGTCAAGAGACCCAGTACTTC. Protein sequence: CASSLSGQETQYF.

The chain uses TRBV19 and TRBJ2-2; TRBD1 aligns across 9 bases. The CDR3 runs to 15 residues. Germline V gene data show CDR1 as LNHDA and CDR2 as SQIVND (reference sequence). V lost 5 bases and J lost 7; bases outside the gene matches: 8. The CDR3 sequence is CASSSQGASGGELFF. CDR3 DNA: TGTGCCAGTAGTTCACAGGGGGCCAGTGGCGGGGAGCTGTTTTTT.

This clone has only one observation. As DNA, the CDR3 is TGTGCCAGCAGCCAAGCCCCGTCCGATACGCAGTATTTT. Amino acid sequence: CASSQAPSDTQYF. The J gene is TRBJ2-3, the V gene TRBV14; D gene uncertain. Trimming left V 1 base short and J 6 bases short, with 8 bases between. The germline gives CDR1 SGHDN, CDR2 FVKESK. The CDR3 is made up of 13 amino acids.

The chain couples TRBV4-1 to TRBJ2-3; 13 bases are a match to TRBD2. This CDR3 is 17 amino acids long. Trimming took 4 bases from V and 7 from J; bases not matched to a gene: 11. Germline V gene sequence: CDR1 MGHRA, CDR2 YSYEKL. CDR3: CASSPLRTSGGGNTQYF. The CDR3 DNA follows: TGCGCCAGCAGCCCCCTTCGGACTAGCGGGGGCGGGAATACGCAGTATTTT.

This chain uses TRBV29-1 with TRBJ2-2; no definite D call. Germline values: CDR1 SQVTM, CDR2 ANQGSEA. The CDR3 consists of 13 residues. V dropped 5 bases and J dropped 7 bases, with 14 bases sitting between them. This CDR3 reads CSVSAGFGGELFF. The CDR3 DNA follows: TGCAGCGTTTCTGCAGGCTTCGGCGGGGAGCTGTTTTTT.

The V and J genes are TRBV7-9 and TRBJ2-7; perhaps TRBD1 as D (6 bases). V gave up 5 bases and J gave up 2 bases, with 10 bases separating them. Germline CDR1 reads SEHNR; CDR2 reads FQNEAQ (reference sequence). CDR3 length: 13 amino acids. CDR3 DNA sequence: TGTGCCAGCAGCCCCAGGGGACCCTACGAGCAGTACTTC. Encoded protein: CASSPRGPYEQYF.

The CDR3 sequence: CASSSGTVATEAFF. The CDR3 DNA sequence: TGTGCCAGTAGTAGTGGCACCGTGGCGACTGAAGCTTTCTTT. This chain links TRBV19 with TRBJ1-1, with D uncertain. CDR1 is LNHDA, CDR2 SQIVND, per germline (reference sequence). V lost 4 bases and J lost 5, with 14 bases in between. This CDR3 has 14 amino acids.

The chain is built from TRBV7-3 and TRBJ2-1, with 9 bases identical to TRBD2. The CDR3 is made up of 16 amino acids. The junction had 12 bases not matched to a gene; V was cut back by 5 bases and J by 7 bases. Germline values: CDR1 SGHTA, CDR2 FQGTGA. This CDR3 reads CASSPLPGLAGNEQFF. In nucleotides, the CDR3 is TGTGCCAGCAGCCCTCTCCCGGGACTAGCTGGGAATGAGCAGTTCTTC.

The chain recombines TRBV4-1 with TRBJ1-4; D not resolved. Per the germline V gene, CDR1 is MGHRA and CDR2 is YSYEKL. V was cut by 1 base and J by 8 bases, with 14 bases left in between. The CDR3 totals 15 residues. The CDR3 here is CASSQGAQTNEKLFF. The CDR3 DNA reads as TGCGCCAGCAGCCAAGGTGCACAGACGAACGAAAAACTGTTTTTT.

The CDR3 region has the DNA TGTGCCAGCTCACGACAGACTAGCGGGAGTGCCAAAAACATTCAGTACTTC. Its translation: CASSRQTSGSAKNIQYF. The chain joins TRBV18 to TRBJ2-4, with 12 bases aligning to TRBD2. Germline V gene lookup returns CDR1 KGHSH and CDR2 LQKENI. The CDR3 is made up of 17 amino acids. V dropped 4 bases and J dropped 1; count of bases not matched to a gene: 5.

This sequence joins TRBV7-3 and TRBJ2-2; TRBD1 is a possible D gene (5 bases). This CDR3 has 16 amino acids. The germline V gene has CDR1 SGHTA and CDR2 FQGTGA. The V gene lost 5 bases and the J gene lost 0 bases, with 13 bases spanning the gap. CDR3 in DNA: TGTGCCAGCAGCCGCATTGGGGCGGCGAACACCGGGGAGCTGTTTTTT. Translating it yields CASSRIGAANTGELFF.

This clone was seen once. At one of its ends the junction is not consistent with the germline gene, which may arise from a read error. This chain connects TRBV7-3 to TRBJ2-5; D is possibly TRBD1 (6 bases). CDR1 is SGHTA and CDR2 is FQGTGA in the germline V gene. CDR3 length: 13 amino acids. CDR3: CASSVTGMETQYF. CDR3 in DNA: TGTGCCAGCAGCGTAACAGGGATGGAGACCCAGTACTTC.

This clone was counted once. This chain connects TRBV5-6 to TRBJ2-6; maybe TRBD1 (5 bases). The CDR3 has 18 residues. The V end was cut by 4 bases, the J end by 0 bases, with 17 bases between. Germline CDR1 is SGHDT and CDR2 is YYEEEE. The CDR3 bases are TGTGCCAGCAGCCACTTACTTCAGGGATACTCTGGGGCCAACGTCCTGACTTTC. It yields the protein CASSHLLQGYSGANVLTF.

This chain connects TRBV25-1 to TRBJ1-2; 7 bases align to TRBD1. V lost 6 bases, J lost 5 bases, and 12 bases stayed unmatched. The CDR3 totals 15 residues. Germline V lookup: CDR1 MGHDK, CDR2 SYGVNS. The CDR3 DNA sequence: TGTGCCAGCAGAAAGAAGGAGGGGGCGCAGTATGGCTACACCTTC. This gives the protein CASRKKEGAQYGYTF.

This sequence joins TRBV6-4 and TRBJ2-3, with D possibly being TRBD2 (6 bases). The CDR3 covers 14 residues. The germline V gene has CDR1 MRHNA and CDR2 SNTAGT. V gave up 6 bases and J gave up 1 base, with 11 bases separating them. CDR3 nucleotide sequence: TGTGCCAGCAGCGAGGGAGGAGGCACAGATACGCAGTATTTT. This encodes CASSEGGGTDTQYF.

The chain has TRBV7-2 and TRBJ1-5; D unresolved. Germline V CDR1 and CDR2: SGHTA, FQGNSA. Deletions cut 4 bases from V and 5 bases from J, with 6 bases between. The CDR3 covers 12 residues. Written as DNA, the CDR3 is TGTGCCAGCAGCTCTCCTGATCAGCCCCAGCATTTT. Protein sequence: CASSSPDQPQHF.

V is TRBV19 and J is TRBJ2-2; TRBD1 is a possible D gene (5 bases). With 3 bases removed from V and 6 bases from J, the gap between germline ends came to 14 bases. Germline V lookup: CDR1 LNHDA, CDR2 SQIVND (reference sequence). This CDR3 has 15 amino acids. CDR3 coding DNA: TGTGCCAGTAGTATCTCCAAAGTAGGGGCCGGGGAGCTGTTTTTT. This sequence encodes CASSISKVGAGELFF.

This clone appeared once. As DNA, the CDR3 is TGTGCCAGCAGCTTGGAGGGTGGGTGGGGGACCCAGTACTTC. This sequence encodes CASSLEGGWGTQYF. The genes are TRBV5-4 and TRBJ2-5; D ambiguous. V was clipped by 0 bases and J by 7 bases, with 13 bases between them. The CDR3 covers 14 residues. Germline CDR1 SGHNT, CDR2 YYREEE (reference sequence).

This rearrangement joins TRBV2 to TRBJ1-2, with D unclear. Germline values: CDR1 SNHLY, CDR2 FYNNEI. V lost 4 bases, J lost 5 bases, and 11 bases lay in between. The length of the CDR3 is 13 residues. The CDR3 here is CASSVAQKYGYTF. CDR3 coding DNA: TGTGCCAGCAGTGTCGCACAGAAATATGGCTACACCTTC. Filled out from reference TRBV2 and TRBJ1-2, the complete variable domain reads EPEVTQTPSHQVTQMGQEVILRCVPISNHLYFYWYRQILGQKVEFLVSFYNNEISEKSEIFDDQFSVERPDGSNFTLKIRSTKLEDSAMYFCASSVAQKYGYTFGSGTRLTVV.

The chain employs TRBV28 and TRBJ2-7; 10 bases are shared with TRBD1. In germline, CDR1 is MDHEN, CDR2 SYDVKM. Losses at the gene ends were 1 base for V and 6 bases for J; bases not matched to a gene: 15. The CDR3 extends over 18 amino acids. CDR3 sequence (DNA): TGTGCCAGCAGTTTATATGGGGACGGGACAGGGGCGCAGTCCGAGCAGTACTTC. The encoded protein is CASSLYGDGTGAQSEQYF.

This chain links TRBV24-1 with TRBJ2-5, with unresolved D. The CDR3 covers 11 residues. V lost 6 bases and J lost 5, with 6 bases in between. Germline CDR1 is KGHDR and CDR2 is SFDVKD. This CDR3 is CATSNRETQYF. The CDR3 DNA is TGTGCCACCAGTAATAGGGAGACCCAGTACTTC.

This rearrangement joins TRBV28 to TRBJ1-1, with no clear D. Germline lookup yields CDR1 MDHEN and CDR2 SYDVKM. V lost 0 bases to trimming and J lost 6 bases, with 2 bases between them. This CDR3 has 11 residues. The CDR3: CASSLWAEAFF. The CDR3 DNA is TGTGCCAGCAGTTTATGGGCTGAAGCTTTCTTT.

With respect to this clone: The junction shows a germline mismatch at one end, possibly a read error. This rearrangement joins TRBV7-2 to TRBJ2-1, with 7 bases lining up with TRBD1. Germline CDR1 reads SGHTA; CDR2 reads FQGNSA. The CDR3 is 14 amino acids. As DNA, the CDR3 is TGTGCCAGCAGTTTAGGGGGCGGCTACAATGAGCAGTTCTTC. Protein sequence: CASSLGGGYNEQFF.

This chain connects TRBV27 to TRBJ2-1, with 8 bases aligning to TRBD1. The V and J ends lost 5 bases and 9 bases, in that order; junction bases with no gene match: 12. Per the germline V gene, CDR1 is MNHEY and CDR2 is SMNVEV (reference sequence). This CDR3 has 15 amino acids. The CDR3 here is CASSTRQGFLGEQFF. The DNA for the CDR3 is TGTGCCAGCAGTACCCGACAGGGGTTCCTAGGTGAGCAGTTCTTC.

This clone appeared once. This chain joins TRBV25-1 and TRBJ2-7; weak D call: TRBD1 (6 bases). CDR3 size: 14 residues. Trimming shortened V by 3 bases and J by 8 bases, and 17 bases separated the two germline ends. Germline V CDR1 and CDR2: MGHDK, SYGVNS. The CDR3 DNA reads TGTGCCAGCAGTGAGAGGGGGATACGTGTGCAGCAGTACTTC. Translating gives CASSERGIRVQQYF.

V gene TRBV28 combines with J gene TRBJ1-1; 8 bases are a match to TRBD1. The germline gives CDR1 MDHEN, CDR2 SYDVKM. V was clipped by 0 bases and J by 7 bases; unmatched bases: 10. This CDR3 comprises 16 residues. The CDR3 coding sequence is TGTGCCAGCAGTTTATGGGGGACAGGCCTGGGGGTTGAAGCTTTCTTT. Translation: CASSLWGTGLGVEAFF.

The V call is TRBV18, the J call TRBJ1-4, with a tentative D call TRBD1 (6 bases). Trimming left V 4 bases short and J 0 bases short, with 15 bases between. Germline lookup yields CDR1 KGHSH and CDR2 LQKENI. The CDR3 loop spans 17 amino acids. CDR3: CASSQGFRGATNEKLFF. CDR3 sequence (DNA): TGTGCCAGCTCACAAGGATTCAGGGGTGCAACTAATGAAAAACTGTTTTTT.